This TCR beta chain was sequenced for a study of blood T cell repertoires in COVID-19. Looking at the study overall: T cells, B-cell-depleted T cells, or PBMCs provided the cDNA or gDNA that served as material.

Original processing notes: Nucleated cell number was recorded as an estimate derived from reference gene primer amplification. The table came from immunoSEQ multiplex PCR; TCRdb's copy has only in-frame clones and leaves some out. That table furnishes V, J and clone size, whereas the DNA furnished D and trimming. This table has fewer than 250,000 clones, approximately 85% appearing once. Adults between roughly 18 and 95 years of age took part from about 24 US areas. What the recovered Cohort 3 donors had was two negative PCRs, clearance, or symptom resolution. The TCR originated in a woman between 50 and 59 years old who had recovered from COVID-19. The sequencing input was PBMCs or T cells enriched from blood (not recorded which).

CDR3 protein: CASSQGVDRGYTEAFF. CDR3 DNA: TGCGCCAGCAGTCAAGGCGTCGACAGGGGGTACACTGAAGCTTTCTTT. The chain links TRBV23-1 to TRBJ1-1, with 9 bases aligning to TRBD1. TRBV23-1 is sorted into the ORF group, with uncertain function. The V and J ends lost 2 bases and 3 bases, in that order; junction bases with no gene match: 7. The CDR3 spans 16 residues.